The 4 T cell receptor beta chains reported below all come from one sample, sequenced in a study of yellow fever vaccine responses in identical twins (dated by TCRdb to between 2017 and 2018). Libraries were built with RT-PCR. TCRdb shows the sequencer as Illumina HiSeq 2500. In-frame beta chains were kept once TCRdb had trimmed the public reads at Q25 with fastp and called clones with MiXCR. For every CDR3 protein sequence, its rows merge into one entry that carries the most common genes and DNA. This sample holds around 20,000 distinct CDR3 sequences; 65% to 75% were observed only once. Of the sample, under 2.5% falls within the top ten clones. Sequences were derived from T cells from blood (PBMCs), unsorted or a sorted subset (not recorded which), sampled before or after yellow fever vaccination (not recorded which). These receptors came from a woman under 30 who received the yellow fever vaccine. Donor details come from another sample of the same person, matched by shared clones.

The chain employs TRBV11-2 and TRBJ2-5, with 7 bases aligning to TRBD1. Trimming cost V 4 bases and J 3 bases; bases outside gene matches: 5. The CDR3 sequence is 14 residues long. Per the germline V gene, CDR1 is SGHAT and CDR2 is FQNNGV. Here the CDR3 reads CASSSVTGKETQYF. The CDR3 DNA follows: TGTGCCAGCAGCTCCGTGACAGGGAAAGAGACCCAGTACTTC.

DNA of the CDR3: TGTGCCAGCAGGGCATACACAGATACGCAGTATTTT. It yields the protein CASRAYTDTQYF. The V call is TRBV2, the J call TRBJ2-3; D is undetermined. The germline V and J ends were trimmed by 6 bases and 2 bases, with 6 bases remaining between them. Per germline, CDR1 SNHLY and CDR2 FYNNEI. This CDR3 comprises 12 residues. The full variable domain, in which reference TRBV2 and TRBJ2-3 provide the parts outside the CDR3, is EPEVTQTPSHQVTQMGQEVILRCVPISNHLYFYWYRQILGQKVEFLVSFYNNEISEKSEIFDDQFSVERPDGSNFTLKIRSTKLEDSAMYFCASRAYTDTQYFGPGTRLTVL.

In this sample, this clonotype turned up a few times. The CDR3 loop is CASRTGTSGNEQFF. The DNA for the CDR3 is TGCGCCAGCAGGACCGGGACTAGCGGGAATGAGCAGTTCTTC. This rearrangement joins TRBV5-1 to TRBJ2-1, with TRBD2 identical over 12 bases. The V segment lost 5 bases and the J segment 7 bases; nucleotides outside the gene matches: 4. There are 14 residues in the CDR3. Germline values: CDR1 SGHRS, CDR2 YFSETQ.

This clonotype was counted between two and nine times. CDR3 region: CASSPGGTGGQPQHF. For the CDR3, the DNA is TGCGCCAGCAGCCCAGGAGGGACAGGGGGTCAGCCCCAGCATTTT. The J gene is TRBJ1-5, the V gene TRBV5-1; 11 positions agree with TRBD1. This CDR3 region has 15 residues. The germline V gene has CDR1 SGHRS and CDR2 YFSETQ. With 4 bases clipped from V and 6 bases from J, the junction kept 6 bases outside the gene matches.